This is a list of T cell receptor beta chains from one sample in a study of blood T cell repertoires in COVID-19. The protocol was immunoSEQ multiplex PCR, while the TCRdb copy is restricted to in-frame clones and leaves out a portion. The table lists 25,000 to 35,000 clones, about 91% of them singletons. Sequencing was done on a sample of peripheral blood. The receptors derive from a human donor with active COVID-19. The donor label of this sample is uncertain. The CDR3 runs from the conserved cysteine through the conserved F or W. The order of the fields is V gene, J gene, CDR3 protein.

>TRBV11-3|TRBJ2-4
CASSLGGRGGNIQYF
>TRBV5-4|TRBJ2-5
CASSLDGLAGEETQYF
>TRBV4-3|TRBJ2-3
CASSPRLPDTQYF
>TRBV7-3|TRBJ2-7
CASARSGLAGNEQYF
>TRBV7-8|TRBJ2-3
CASSRKWGVPTDTQYF
>TRBV6-5|TRBJ2-1
CASRPTGIGDEQFF
>TRBV2|TRBJ2-3
CANLLAGGTDTQYF
>TRBV2|TRBJ2-7
CASTPGQGAREQYF
>TRBV4-3|TRBJ2-2
CASSQDGLAGADTGELFF
>TRBV4-1|TRBJ1-5
CASSQKGGGQPQHF
>TRBV28|TRBJ1-4
CASSFGDRANEKLFF
>TRBV7-6|TRBJ2-1
CASSSATSAYNEQFF
>TRBV20-1|TRBJ2-1
CSASKGLAGDVSRTNEQFF
>TRBV5-1|TRBJ2-2
CASSLVPLAGNTGELFF